This T cell receptor beta chain was captured in a study of beta chain features in type 1 diabetes. On this clone: Additional DNA sequences in this sample encode the identical CDR3.

V was cut by 6 bases and J by 5 bases, with 7 bases left in between. CDR3 length: 10 amino acids. Germline loops: CDR1 SQVTM, CDR2 ANQGSEA. Expressed TCRB transcripts were sequenced after all isolated RNA was converted to cDNA. Assay used: immunoSEQ multiplex PCR; TCRdb lists only in-frame clones, some missing. This table has 250,000 or so clones, 55% to 70% appearing once. Material for sequencing was naive CD4+ T cells from blood. This clonotype was sampled from a man between 25 and 39 years old in good health. The chain carries TRBV29-1 and TRBJ2-5, with D perhaps matching TRBD1 (5 bases). Here the CDR3 reads CSVGRETQYF. Here the CDR3 DNA reads TGCAGCGTGGGGCGGGAGACCCAGTACTTC.